The clone carrying this T cell receptor (beta chain) has only one observation. The antigen is unknown. The investigators amplified TCR beta CDR3 regions from RNA transcripts. The study used the HTBI primer set for a first-round RT-PCR of the TCR CDR3. TCRdb recomputed calls from the multiplex PCR reads with MiXCR, one row per CDR3 protein. The data show some 370,000 distinct CDR3 sequences, 11% to 15% seen once. Germline trimming cut 6 bases from V and 12 bases from J; bases unmatched to any gene: 5. Looked up from germline, CDR1 is MDHEN and CDR2 is SYDVKM. The CDR3 is 12 amino acids. The sample comes from a study of T cells in Graves' hyperthyroidism and ophthalmopathy. The study, taken as a whole, reports: Researchers found most expanded thyroid clonotypes above 0.001 in blood as well.

Material: blood. This sequence originates from a man aged 50 or older with Graves' ophthalmopathy. The chain employs TRBV28 and TRBJ2-1; 10 bases match TRBD2. CDR3 DNA: TGTGCCAGCAGCCCTCAGCGGGAGGGGCAGTTCTTC. Amino acid sequence: CASSPQREGQFF.